The entry that follows covers one T cell receptor (beta chain) sequence. Its antigen is unidentified. V was trimmed by 4 bases and J by 4 bases, leaving 20 bases between them. In germline, CDR1 is SGHNT, CDR2 YYREEE (reference sequence). The CDR3 loop spans 16 amino acids. Assay used: immunoSEQ multiplex PCR; TCRdb lists only in-frame clones, some missing. The repertoire holds about 1.1 million clones, with approximately 80% as singletons. This sample was taken from a study of shared clonotypes between healthy human individuals. Study outcomes and limitations: The represented genetic and exposure-history diversity was limited by the small number of donors.

This receptor was taken from a man between 18 and 35 years old in good health. Some clones in this sample may be carry-over from other donors' samples. The rearrangement joins TRBV5-4 to TRBJ1-1, with a weak D call TRBD1 (5 bases). The sequenced sample was memory CD4+ T cells from PBMCs. Subset of the sample: CD45RA-negative fraction. The DNA of the CDR3 is TGTGCCAGCAGCCGACCCGGACGGCCTGGGGGCACTGAAGCTTTCTTT. Amino acid sequence: CASSRPGRPGGTEAFF.